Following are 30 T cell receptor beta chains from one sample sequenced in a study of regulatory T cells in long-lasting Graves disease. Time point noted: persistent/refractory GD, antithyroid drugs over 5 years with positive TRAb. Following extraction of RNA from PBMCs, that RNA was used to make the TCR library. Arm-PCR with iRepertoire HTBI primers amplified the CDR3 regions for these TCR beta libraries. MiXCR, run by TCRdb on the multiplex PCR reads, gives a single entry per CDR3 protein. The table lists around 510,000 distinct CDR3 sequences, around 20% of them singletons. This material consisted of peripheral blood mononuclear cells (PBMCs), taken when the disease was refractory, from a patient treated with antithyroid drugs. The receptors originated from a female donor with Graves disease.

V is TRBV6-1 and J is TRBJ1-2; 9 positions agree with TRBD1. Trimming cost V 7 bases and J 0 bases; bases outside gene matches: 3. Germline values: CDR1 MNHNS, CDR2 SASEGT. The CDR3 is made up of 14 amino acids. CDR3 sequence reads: CASKRQGANYGYTF. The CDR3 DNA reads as TGTGCCAGCAAGCGACAGGGGGCTAACTATGGCTACACCTTC.

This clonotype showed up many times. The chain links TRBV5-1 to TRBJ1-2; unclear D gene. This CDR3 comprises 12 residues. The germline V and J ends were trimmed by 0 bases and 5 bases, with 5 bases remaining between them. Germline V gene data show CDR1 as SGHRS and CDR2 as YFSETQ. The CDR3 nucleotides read TGCGCCAGCAGCTTGGGGCGGTATGGCTACACCTTC. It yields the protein CASSLGRYGYTF.

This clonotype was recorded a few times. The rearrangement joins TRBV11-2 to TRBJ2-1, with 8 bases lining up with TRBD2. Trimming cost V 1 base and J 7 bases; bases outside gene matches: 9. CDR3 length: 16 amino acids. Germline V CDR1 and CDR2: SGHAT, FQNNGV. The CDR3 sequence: CASSLGGRPPRNEQFF. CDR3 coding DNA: TGTGCCAGCAGCTTAGGCGGGAGGCCCCCGAGGAATGAGCAGTTCTTC.

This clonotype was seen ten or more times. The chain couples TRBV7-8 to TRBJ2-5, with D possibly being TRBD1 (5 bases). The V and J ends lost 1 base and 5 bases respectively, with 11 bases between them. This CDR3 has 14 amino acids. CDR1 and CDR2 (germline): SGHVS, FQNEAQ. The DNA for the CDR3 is TGTGCCAGCAGCTTAGACCAGGGCGAGGAGACCCAGTACTTC. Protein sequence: CASSLDQGEETQYF.

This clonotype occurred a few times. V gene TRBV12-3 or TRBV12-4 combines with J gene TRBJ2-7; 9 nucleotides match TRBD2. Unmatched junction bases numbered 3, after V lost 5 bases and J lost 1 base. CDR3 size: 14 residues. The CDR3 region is CASSPSGMSYEQYF. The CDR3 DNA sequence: TGTGCCAGCAGTCCTAGCGGGATGTCCTACGAGCAGTACTTC.

For the CDR3, the DNA is TGTGCCAGCAGCTTTCTAGCGGGAGGGCCCAGGAATGAGCAGTTCTTC. This translates into CASSFLAGGPRNEQFF. The J gene is TRBJ2-1, the V gene TRBV11-1; 12 nucleotides align to TRBD2. This CDR3 is 16 amino acids long. J lost 7 bases, V lost 3 bases, and 7 bases had no gene match. Germline loops: CDR1 SGHAT, CDR2 FQDESV (reference sequence).

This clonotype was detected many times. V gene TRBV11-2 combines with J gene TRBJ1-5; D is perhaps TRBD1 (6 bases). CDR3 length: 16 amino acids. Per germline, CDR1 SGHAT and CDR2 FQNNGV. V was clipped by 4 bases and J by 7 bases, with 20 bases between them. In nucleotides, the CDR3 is TGTGCCAGCAGCTCCAGGCTTTCGGGGGCAAGGCAGCCCCAGCATTTT. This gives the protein CASSSRLSGARQPQHF.

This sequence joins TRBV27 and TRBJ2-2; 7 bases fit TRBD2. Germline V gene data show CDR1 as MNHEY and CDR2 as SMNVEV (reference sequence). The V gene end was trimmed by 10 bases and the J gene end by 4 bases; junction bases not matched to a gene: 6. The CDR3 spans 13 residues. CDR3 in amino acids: CATSGGRTGELFF. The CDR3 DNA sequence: TGTGCCACCTCGGGAGGCCGCACCGGGGAGCTGTTTTTT.

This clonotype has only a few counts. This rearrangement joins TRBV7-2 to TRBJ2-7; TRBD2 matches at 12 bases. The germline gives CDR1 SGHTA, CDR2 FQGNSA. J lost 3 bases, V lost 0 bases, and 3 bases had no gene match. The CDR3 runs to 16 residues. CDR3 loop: CASSLAGLAGNYEQYF. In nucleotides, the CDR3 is TGTGCCAGCAGCTTAGCTGGACTAGCGGGAAACTACGAGCAGTACTTC.

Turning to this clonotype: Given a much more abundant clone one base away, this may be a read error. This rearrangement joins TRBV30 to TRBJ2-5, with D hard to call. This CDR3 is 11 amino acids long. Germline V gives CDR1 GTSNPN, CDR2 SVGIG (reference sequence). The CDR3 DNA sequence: TGTGCCTGGGGGCCGGAAGAGGCCCAGTACTTC. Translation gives CAWGPEEAQYF.

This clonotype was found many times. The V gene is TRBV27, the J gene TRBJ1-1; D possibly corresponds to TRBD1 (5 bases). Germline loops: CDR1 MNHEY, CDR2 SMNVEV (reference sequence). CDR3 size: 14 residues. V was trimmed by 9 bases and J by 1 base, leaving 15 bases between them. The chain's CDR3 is CASRPGGGNTEAFF. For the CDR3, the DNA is TGTGCCAGTAGGCCCGGGGGAGGGAACACTGAAGCTTTCTTT.

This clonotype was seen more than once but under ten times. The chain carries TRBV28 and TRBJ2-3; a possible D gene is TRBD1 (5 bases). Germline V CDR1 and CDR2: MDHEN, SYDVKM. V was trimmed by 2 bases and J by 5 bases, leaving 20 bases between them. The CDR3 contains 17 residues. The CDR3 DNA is TGTGCCAGCAGTTTAAGGGCAGGGTCATATCACAGAGATACGCAGTATTTT. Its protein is CASSLRAGSYHRDTQYF. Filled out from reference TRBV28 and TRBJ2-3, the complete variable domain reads DVKVTQSSRYLVKRTGEKVFLECVQDMDHENMFWYRQDPGLGLRLIYFSYDVKMKEKGDIPEGYSVSREKKERFSLILESASTNQTSMYLCASSLRAGSYHRDTQYFGPGTRLTVL.

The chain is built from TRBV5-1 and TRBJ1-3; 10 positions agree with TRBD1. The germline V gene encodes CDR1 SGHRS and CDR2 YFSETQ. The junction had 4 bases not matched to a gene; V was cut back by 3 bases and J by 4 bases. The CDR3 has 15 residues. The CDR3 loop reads CASSWGQGRGNTIYF. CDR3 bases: TGCGCCAGCAGCTGGGGACAGGGGCGCGGAAACACCATATATTTT. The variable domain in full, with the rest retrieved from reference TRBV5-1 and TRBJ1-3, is KAGVTQTPRYLIKTRGQQVTLSCSPISGHRSVSWYQQTPGQGLQFLFEYFSETQRNKGNFPGRFSGRQFSNSRSEMNVSTLELGDSALYLCASSWGQGRGNTIYFGEGSWLTVV.

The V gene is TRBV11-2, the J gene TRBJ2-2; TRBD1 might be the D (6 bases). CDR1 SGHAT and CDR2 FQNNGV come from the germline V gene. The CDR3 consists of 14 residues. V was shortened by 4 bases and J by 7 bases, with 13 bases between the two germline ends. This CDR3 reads CASSSNRGYGELFF. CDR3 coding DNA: TGTGCCAGCAGCTCCAATAGGGGGTACGGGGAGCTGTTTTTT.

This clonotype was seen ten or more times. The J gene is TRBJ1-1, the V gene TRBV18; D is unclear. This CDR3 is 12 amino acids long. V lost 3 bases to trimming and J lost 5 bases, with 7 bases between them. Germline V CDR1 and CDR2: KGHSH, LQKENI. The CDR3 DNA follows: TGTGCCAGCTCACCCGCGGATACTGAAGCTTTCTTT. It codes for CASSPADTEAFF. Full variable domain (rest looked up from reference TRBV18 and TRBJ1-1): NAGVMQNPRHLVRRRGQEARLRCSPMKGHSHVYWYRQLPEEGLKFMVYLQKENIIDESGMPKERFSAEFPKEGPSILRIQQVVRGDSAAYFCASSPADTEAFFGQGTRLTVV.

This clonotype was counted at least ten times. CDR3: CASSLMGDEQYF. The DNA of the CDR3 is TGTGCCAGCAGCTTAATGGGGGACGAGCAGTACTTC. The chain employs TRBV11-2 and TRBJ2-7; the D gene could be TRBD1 or TRBD2 (5 bases each). V was clipped by 2 bases and J by 5 bases, with 7 bases between them. CDR3 size: 12 residues. Germline V gene sequence: CDR1 SGHAT, CDR2 FQNNGV.

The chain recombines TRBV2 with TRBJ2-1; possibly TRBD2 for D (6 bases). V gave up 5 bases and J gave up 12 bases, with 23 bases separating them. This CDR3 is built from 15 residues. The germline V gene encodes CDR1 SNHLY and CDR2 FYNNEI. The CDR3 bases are TGTGCCAGCAGTACCCGGGACTCCCTCTGGATACGGCAGTTCTTC. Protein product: CASSTRDSLWIRQFF.

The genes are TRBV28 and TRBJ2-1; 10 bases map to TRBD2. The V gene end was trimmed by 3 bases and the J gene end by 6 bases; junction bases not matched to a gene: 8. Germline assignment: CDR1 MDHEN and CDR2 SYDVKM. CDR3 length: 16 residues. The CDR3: CASSFPLAGVTNEQFF. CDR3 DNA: TGTGCCAGCAGTTTCCCCCTAGCGGGAGTTACCAATGAGCAGTTCTTC.

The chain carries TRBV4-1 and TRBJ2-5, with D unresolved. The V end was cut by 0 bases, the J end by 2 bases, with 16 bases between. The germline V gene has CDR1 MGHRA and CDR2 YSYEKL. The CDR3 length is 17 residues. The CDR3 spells CASSQENTLPQQETQYF. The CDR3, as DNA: TGCGCCAGCAGCCAAGAGAACACATTACCCCAGCAAGAGACCCAGTACTTC.

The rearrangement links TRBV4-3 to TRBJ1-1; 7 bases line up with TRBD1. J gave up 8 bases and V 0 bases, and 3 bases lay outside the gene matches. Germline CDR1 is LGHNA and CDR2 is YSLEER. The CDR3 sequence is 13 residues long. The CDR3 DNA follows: TGCGCCAGCAGCCAAGATGTGACAGGGGAAGCTTTCTTT. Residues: CASSQDVTGEAFF.

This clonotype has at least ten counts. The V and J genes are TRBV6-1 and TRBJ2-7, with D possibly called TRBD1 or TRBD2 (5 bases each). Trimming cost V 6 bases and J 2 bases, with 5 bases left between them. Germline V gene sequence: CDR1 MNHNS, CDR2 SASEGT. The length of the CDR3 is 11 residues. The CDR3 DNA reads TGTGCCAGCAGGGGGGCCTACGAGCAGTACTTC. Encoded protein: CASRGAYEQYF.

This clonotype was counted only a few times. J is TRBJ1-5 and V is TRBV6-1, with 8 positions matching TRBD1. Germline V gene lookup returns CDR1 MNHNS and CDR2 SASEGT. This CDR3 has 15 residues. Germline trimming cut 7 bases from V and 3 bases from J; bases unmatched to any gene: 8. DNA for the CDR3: TGTGCCAGCATCACGGACAGGGCAATCAATCAGCCCCAGCATTTT. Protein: CASITDRAINQPQHF.

The CDR3 region is CASRLGLAGHEQFF. CDR3 sequence (DNA): TGTGCCAGCAGATTGGGACTAGCGGGGCATGAGCAGTTCTTC. The chain uses TRBV27 and TRBJ2-1; 13 positions agree with TRBD2. Germline V CDR1 and CDR2: MNHEY, SMNVEV (reference sequence). V lost 6 bases, J lost 8 bases, and 4 bases stayed unmatched. This CDR3 region has 14 residues.

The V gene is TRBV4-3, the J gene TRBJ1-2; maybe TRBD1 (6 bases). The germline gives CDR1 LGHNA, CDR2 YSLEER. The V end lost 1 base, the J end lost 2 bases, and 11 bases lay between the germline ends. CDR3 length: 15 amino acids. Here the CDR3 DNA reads TGCGCCAGCAGCCAAGTGCACAGGGAAAACTATGGCTACACCTTC. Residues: CASSQVHRENYGYTF.

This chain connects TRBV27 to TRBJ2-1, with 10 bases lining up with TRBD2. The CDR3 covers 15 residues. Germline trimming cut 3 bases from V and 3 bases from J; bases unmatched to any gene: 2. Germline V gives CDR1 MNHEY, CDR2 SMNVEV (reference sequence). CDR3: CASSFTSGIYNEQFF. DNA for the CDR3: TGTGCCAGCAGTTTCACTAGCGGGATCTACAATGAGCAGTTCTTC.

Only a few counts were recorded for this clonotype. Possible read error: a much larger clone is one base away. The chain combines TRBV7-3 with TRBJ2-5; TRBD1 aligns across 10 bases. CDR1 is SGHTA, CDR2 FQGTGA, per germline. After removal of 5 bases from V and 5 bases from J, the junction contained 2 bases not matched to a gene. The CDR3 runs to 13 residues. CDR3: CASSRTGGETQYF. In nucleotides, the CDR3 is TGTGCCAGCAGCCGGACAGGGGGGGAGACCCAGTACTTC.

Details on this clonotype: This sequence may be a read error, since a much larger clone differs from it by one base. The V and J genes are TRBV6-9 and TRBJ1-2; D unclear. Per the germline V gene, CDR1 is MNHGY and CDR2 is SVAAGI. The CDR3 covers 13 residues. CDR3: CANSSWANYGYTF. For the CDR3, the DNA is TGTGCCAACAGTTCGTGGGCAAACTATGGCTACACCTTC.

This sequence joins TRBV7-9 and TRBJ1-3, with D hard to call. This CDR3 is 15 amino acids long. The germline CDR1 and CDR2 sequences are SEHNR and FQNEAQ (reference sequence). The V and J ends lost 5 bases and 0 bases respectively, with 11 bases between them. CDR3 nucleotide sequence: TGTGCCAGCAGCCTCTCCCTGCACTCTGGAAACACCATATATTTT. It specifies CASSLSLHSGNTIYF. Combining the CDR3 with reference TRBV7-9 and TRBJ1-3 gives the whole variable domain DTGVSQNPRHKITKRGQNVTFRCDPISEHNRLYWYRQTLGQGPEFLTYFQNEAQLEKSRLLSDRFSAERPKGSFSTLEIQRTEQGDSAMYLCASSLSLHSGNTIYFGEGSWLTVV.

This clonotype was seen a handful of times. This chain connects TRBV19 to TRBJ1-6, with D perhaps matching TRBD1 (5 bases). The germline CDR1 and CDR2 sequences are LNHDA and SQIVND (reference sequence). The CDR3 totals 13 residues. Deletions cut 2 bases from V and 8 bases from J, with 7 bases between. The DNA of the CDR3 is TGTGCCAGTAGTATACGGGGCTATTCACCCCTCCACTTT. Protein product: CASSIRGYSPLHF.

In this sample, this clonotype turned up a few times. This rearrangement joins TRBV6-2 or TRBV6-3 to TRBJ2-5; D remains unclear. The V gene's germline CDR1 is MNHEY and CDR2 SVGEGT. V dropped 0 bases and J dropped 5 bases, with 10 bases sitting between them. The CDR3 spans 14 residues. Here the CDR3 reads CASSYSSLWETQYF. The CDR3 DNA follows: TGTGCCAGCAGTTACTCGTCTCTCTGGGAGACCCAGTACTTC.